The 8 T cell receptor beta chains presented below share a single source sample, sequenced in a study of blood T cell repertoires in COVID-19. Assay used: immunoSEQ multiplex PCR; TCRdb lists only in-frame clones, some missing. In the table there are about 140,000 clones, about four fifths of which are singletons. The specimen was peripheral blood. The receptors derive from a woman aged 55-70 years with acute or convalescent COVID-19.

V is TRBV5-4 and J is TRBJ2-2; weak D call: TRBD2 (5 bases). The CDR3 spans 16 residues. The germline V gene has CDR1 SGHNT and CDR2 YYREEE (reference sequence). V lost 4 bases and J lost 3, with 16 bases in between. The CDR3 DNA reads as TGTGCCAGCAGCGAAGGCTGGGGAGCGGACACCGGGGAGCTGTTTTTT. Residues: CASSEGWGADTGELFF.

The V gene is TRBV4-3, the J gene TRBJ1-2; D may be TRBD1 (5 bases). This CDR3 contains 14 residues. Per the germline V gene, CDR1 is LGHNA and CDR2 is YSLEER. Trimming shortened V by 4 bases and J by 6 bases, and 15 bases separated the two germline ends. CDR3 DNA: TGCGCCAGCAGCCCGGGGGTCCGGGGGAATGGCTACACCTTC. Translated: CASSPGVRGNGYTF.

V is TRBV7-9 and J is TRBJ1-4; TRBD1 matches 7 bases. J lost 7 bases, V lost 1 base, and 6 bases had no gene match. Germline V gene sequence: CDR1 SEHNR, CDR2 FQNEAQ (reference sequence). The CDR3 contains 15 residues. The CDR3 region has the DNA TGTGCCAGCAGCTTAGAGGGGGCCGGGCGTGAAAAACTGTTTTTT. Translation gives CASSLEGAGREKLFF.

The sample holds a few counts of this clone. The rearrangement joins TRBV18 to TRBJ1-5; perhaps TRBD1 as D (5 bases). CDR1 and CDR2 from the germline V gene are KGHSH and LQKENI. The CDR3 sequence is 13 residues long. V lost 3 bases and J 5 bases, leaving 8 bases between the germline ends. The chain's CDR3 is CASSPGRDQPQHF. DNA of the CDR3: TGTGCCAGCTCACCCGGCAGGGATCAGCCCCAGCATTTT.

The chain couples TRBV9 to TRBJ2-3; 7 bases map to TRBD2. Germline CDR1 is SGDLS and CDR2 is YYNGEE. J gave up 2 bases and V 5 bases, and 5 bases lay outside the gene matches. CDR3 length equals 14 residues. CDR3 sequence: CASSAGVLTDTQYF. The CDR3 nucleotides are TGTGCCAGCAGTGCGGGGGTACTCACAGATACGCAGTATTTT.

This chain links TRBV28 with TRBJ1-5, with D uncertain. The CDR3 has 14 residues. Germline V gene sequence: CDR1 MDHEN, CDR2 SYDVKM. V was trimmed by 0 bases and J by 4 bases, leaving 7 bases between them. The CDR3 nucleotides read TGTGCCAGCAGTTTATGGCAGTCTAATCAGCCCCAGCATTTT. Protein: CASSLWQSNQPQHF.

This clone was picked up a small number of times. V usage is TRBV6-2 or TRBV6-3 and J usage is TRBJ1-1; TRBD1 matches 8 bases. Germline CDR1 is MNHEY and CDR2 is SVGEGT. This CDR3 has 18 residues. Trimming took 5 bases from V and 1 from J; bases not matched to a gene: 15. The CDR3 protein is CASSTKTYRGGSNTEAFF. CDR3 bases: TGTGCCAGCAGTACTAAAACCTACAGGGGGGGATCGAACACTGAAGCTTTCTTT.

The CDR3 DNA reads as TGTGCCAGCAGTGATAAAGGAGGAGGCAATCAGCCCCAGCATTTT. Translating gives CASSDKGGGNQPQHF. The genes are TRBV2 and TRBJ1-5; D is unresolved. The V end was cut by 3 bases, the J end by 2 bases, with 11 bases between. The CDR3 runs 15 residues. The germline gives CDR1 SNHLY, CDR2 FYNNEI.